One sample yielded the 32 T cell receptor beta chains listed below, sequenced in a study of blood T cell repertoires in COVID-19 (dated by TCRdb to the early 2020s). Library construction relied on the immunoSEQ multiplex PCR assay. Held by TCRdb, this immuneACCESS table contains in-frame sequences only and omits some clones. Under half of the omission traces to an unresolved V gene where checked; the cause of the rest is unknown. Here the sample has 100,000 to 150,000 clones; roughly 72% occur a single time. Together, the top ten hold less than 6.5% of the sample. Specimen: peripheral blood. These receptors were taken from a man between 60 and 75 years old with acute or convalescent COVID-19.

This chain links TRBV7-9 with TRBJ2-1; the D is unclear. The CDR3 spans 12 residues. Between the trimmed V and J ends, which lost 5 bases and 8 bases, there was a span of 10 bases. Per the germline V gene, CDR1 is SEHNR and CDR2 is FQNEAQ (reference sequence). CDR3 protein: CASSLQRYEQFF. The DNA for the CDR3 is TGTGCCAGCAGCCTTCAGAGGTATGAGCAGTTCTTC.

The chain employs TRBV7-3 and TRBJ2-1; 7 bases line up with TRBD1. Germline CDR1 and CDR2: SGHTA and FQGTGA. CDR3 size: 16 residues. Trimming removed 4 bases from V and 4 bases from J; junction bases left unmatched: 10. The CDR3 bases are TGTGCCAGCAGCTCGCGACAGGGTTTACCATACAATGAGCAGTTCTTC. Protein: CASSSRQGLPYNEQFF.

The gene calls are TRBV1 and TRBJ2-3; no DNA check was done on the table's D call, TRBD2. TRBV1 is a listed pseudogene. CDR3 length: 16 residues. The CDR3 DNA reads TGCACCAGCAGCCATCCGGGACTAGCGGGCACAGATACGCAGTATTTT. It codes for CTSSHPGLAGTDTQYF.

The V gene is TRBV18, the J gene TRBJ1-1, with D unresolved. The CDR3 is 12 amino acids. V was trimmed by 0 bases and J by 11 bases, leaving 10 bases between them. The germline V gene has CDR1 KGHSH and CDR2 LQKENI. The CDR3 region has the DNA TGTGCCAGCTCACCACCCGGCGGGGAGGCTTTCTTT. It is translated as CASSPPGGEAFF.

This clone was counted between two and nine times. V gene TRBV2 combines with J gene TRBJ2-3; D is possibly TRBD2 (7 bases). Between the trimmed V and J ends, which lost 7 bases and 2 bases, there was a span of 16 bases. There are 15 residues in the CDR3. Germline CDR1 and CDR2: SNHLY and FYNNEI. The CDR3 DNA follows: TGTGCCAGCAAGGGAGGGGGGGTCCACACAGATACGCAGTATTTT. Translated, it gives CASKGGGVHTDTQYF.

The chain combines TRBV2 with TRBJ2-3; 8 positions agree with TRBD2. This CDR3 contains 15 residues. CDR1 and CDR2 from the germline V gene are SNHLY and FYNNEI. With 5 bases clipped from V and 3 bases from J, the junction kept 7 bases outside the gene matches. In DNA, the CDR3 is TGTGCCAGCAGTCCTGGGACTAGGAGGACAGATACGCAGTATTTT. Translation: CASSPGTRRTDTQYF.

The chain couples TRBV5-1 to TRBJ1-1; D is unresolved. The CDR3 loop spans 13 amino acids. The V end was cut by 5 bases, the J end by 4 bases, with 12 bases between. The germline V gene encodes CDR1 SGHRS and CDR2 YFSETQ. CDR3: CASSFERGTEAFF. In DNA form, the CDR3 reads TGCGCCAGCAGTTTCGAACGAGGCACTGAAGCTTTCTTT.

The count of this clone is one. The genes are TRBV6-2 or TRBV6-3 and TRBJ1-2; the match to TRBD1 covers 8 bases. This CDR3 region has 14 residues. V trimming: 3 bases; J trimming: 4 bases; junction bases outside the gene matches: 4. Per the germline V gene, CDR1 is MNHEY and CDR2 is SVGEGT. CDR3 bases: TGTGCCAGCAGTTATCCAGGGGGCGTCTATGGCTACACCTTC. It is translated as CASSYPGGVYGYTF.

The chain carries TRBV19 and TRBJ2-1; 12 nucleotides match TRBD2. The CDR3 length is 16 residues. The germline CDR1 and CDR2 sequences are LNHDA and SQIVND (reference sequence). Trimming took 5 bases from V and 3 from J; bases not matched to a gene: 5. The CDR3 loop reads CASSPGTSGFYNEQFF. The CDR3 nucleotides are TGTGCCAGTAGTCCCGGGACTAGCGGGTTCTACAATGAGCAGTTCTTC.

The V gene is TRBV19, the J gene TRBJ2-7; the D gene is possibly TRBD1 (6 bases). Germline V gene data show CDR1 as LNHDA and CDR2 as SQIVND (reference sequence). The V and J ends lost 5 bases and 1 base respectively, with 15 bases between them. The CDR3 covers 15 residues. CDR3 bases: TGTGCCAGTAGTTTTGTGTCAGGGGAATCCTACGAGCAGTACTTC. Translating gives CASSFVSGESYEQYF.

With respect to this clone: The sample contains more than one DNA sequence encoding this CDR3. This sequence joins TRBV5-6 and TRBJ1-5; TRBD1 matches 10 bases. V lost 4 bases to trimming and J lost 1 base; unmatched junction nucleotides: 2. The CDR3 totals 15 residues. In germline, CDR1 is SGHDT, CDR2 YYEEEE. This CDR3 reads CASSPGQGSNQPQHF. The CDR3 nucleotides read TGTGCCAGCAGCCCGGGACAGGGGAGCAATCAGCCCCAGCATTTT.

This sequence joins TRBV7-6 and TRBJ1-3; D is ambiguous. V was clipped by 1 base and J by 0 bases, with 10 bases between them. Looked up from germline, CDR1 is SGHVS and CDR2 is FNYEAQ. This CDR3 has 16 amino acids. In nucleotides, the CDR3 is TGTGCCAGCAGCTTAGGCCCACAGATCTCTGGAAACACCATATATTTT. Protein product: CASSLGPQISGNTIYF.

The chain's CDR3 is CASSYSITGTGGYTF. CDR3 nucleotides: TGTGCCAGCAGTTACTCGATTACGGGTACAGGAGGCTACACCTTC. The rearrangement joins TRBV6-5 to TRBJ1-2; weak D call: TRBD1 (5 bases). The germline CDR1 and CDR2 sequences are MNHEY and SVGAGI. The CDR3 covers 15 residues. Trimming cost V 0 bases and J 8 bases, with 16 bases left between them.

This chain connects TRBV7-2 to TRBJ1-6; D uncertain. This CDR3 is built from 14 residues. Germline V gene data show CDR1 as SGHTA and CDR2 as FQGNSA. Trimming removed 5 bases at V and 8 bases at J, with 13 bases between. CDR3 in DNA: TGTGCCAGCAGCCTGTACGGCCGGGATTCACCCCTCCACTTT. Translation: CASSLYGRDSPLHF.

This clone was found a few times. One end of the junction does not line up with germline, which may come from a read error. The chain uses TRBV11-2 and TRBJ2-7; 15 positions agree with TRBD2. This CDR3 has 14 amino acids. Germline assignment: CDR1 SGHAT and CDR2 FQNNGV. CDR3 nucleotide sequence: TGTGCCAGCAGCTTAGGGGGACTAGCGGGAGGAGTGGGCTTC. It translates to CASSLGGLAGGVGF. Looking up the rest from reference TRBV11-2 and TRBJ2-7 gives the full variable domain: EAGVAQSPRYKIIEKRQSVAFWCNPISGHATLYWYQQILGQGPKLLIQFQNNGVVDDSQLPKDRFSAERLKGVDSTLKIQPAKLEDSAVYLCASSLGGLAGGVGFGPGTRLTVT.

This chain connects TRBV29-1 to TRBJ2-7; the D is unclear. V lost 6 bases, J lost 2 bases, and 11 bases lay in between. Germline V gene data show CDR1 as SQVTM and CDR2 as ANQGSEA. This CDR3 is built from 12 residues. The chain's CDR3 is CSVTQRPYEQYF. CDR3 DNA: TGCAGCGTAACTCAGAGGCCCTACGAGCAGTACTTC.

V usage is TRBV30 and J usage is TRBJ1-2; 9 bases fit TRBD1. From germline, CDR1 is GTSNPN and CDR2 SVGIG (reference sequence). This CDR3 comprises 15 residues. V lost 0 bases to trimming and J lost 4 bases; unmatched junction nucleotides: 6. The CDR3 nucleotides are TGTGCCTGGAGTGTAAGGGGGACAGGGTTCTATGGCTACACCTTC. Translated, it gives CAWSVRGTGFYGYTF.

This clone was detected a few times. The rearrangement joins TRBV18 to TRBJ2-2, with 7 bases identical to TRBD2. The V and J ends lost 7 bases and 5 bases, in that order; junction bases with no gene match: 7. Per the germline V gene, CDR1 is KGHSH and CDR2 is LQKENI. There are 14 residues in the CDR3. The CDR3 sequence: CASYSGASTGELFF. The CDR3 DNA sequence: TGTGCCAGCTACAGCGGGGCGTCGACCGGGGAGCTGTTTTTT. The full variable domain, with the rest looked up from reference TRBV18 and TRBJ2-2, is NAGVMQNPRHLVRRRGQEARLRCSPMKGHSHVYWYRQLPEEGLKFMVYLQKENIIDESGMPKERFSAEFPKEGPSILRIQQVVRGDSAAYFCASYSGASTGELFFGEGSRLTVL.

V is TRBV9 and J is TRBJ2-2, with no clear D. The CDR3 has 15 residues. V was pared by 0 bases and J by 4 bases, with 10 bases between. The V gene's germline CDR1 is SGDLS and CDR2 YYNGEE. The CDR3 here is CASSVESRVTGELFF. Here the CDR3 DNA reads TGTGCCAGCAGCGTAGAGAGCCGGGTCACCGGGGAGCTGTTTTTT.

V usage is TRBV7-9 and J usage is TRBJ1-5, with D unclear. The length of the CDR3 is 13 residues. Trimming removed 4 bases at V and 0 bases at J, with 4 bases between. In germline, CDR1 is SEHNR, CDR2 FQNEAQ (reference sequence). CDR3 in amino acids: CASSSGSNQPQHF. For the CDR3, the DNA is TGTGCCAGCAGCTCAGGTAGCAATCAGCCCCAGCATTTT.

The CDR3 DNA reads TGTGCCAGCAGTTGGGCCGTGTCCTACGAGCAGTACTTC. It encodes CASSWAVSYEQYF. The chain combines TRBV7-2 with TRBJ2-7; unclear D gene. CDR3 size: 13 residues. The V end was cut by 6 bases, the J end by 1 base, with 10 bases between. CDR1 is SGHTA, CDR2 FQGNSA, per germline. The entire variable domain, with the rest obtained from reference TRBV7-2 and TRBJ2-7, is as follows: GAGVSQSPSNKVTEKGKDVELRCDPISGHTALYWYRQSLGQGLEFLIYFQGNSAPDKSGLPSDRFSAERTGGSVSTLTIQRTQQEDSAVYLCASSWAVSYEQYFGPGTRLTVT.

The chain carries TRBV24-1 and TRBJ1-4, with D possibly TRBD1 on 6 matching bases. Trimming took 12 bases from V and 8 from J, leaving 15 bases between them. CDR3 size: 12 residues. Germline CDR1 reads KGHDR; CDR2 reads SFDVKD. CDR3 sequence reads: CAANREGEKLFF. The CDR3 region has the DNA TGTGCCGCTAACAGGGAGGGAGAAAAACTGTTTTTT.

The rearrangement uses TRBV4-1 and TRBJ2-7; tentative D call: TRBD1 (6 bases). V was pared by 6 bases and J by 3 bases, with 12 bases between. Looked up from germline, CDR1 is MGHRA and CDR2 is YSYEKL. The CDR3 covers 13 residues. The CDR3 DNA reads TGCGCCAGCAGTCGGGACACCAACTACGAGCAGTACTTC. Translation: CASSRDTNYEQYF.

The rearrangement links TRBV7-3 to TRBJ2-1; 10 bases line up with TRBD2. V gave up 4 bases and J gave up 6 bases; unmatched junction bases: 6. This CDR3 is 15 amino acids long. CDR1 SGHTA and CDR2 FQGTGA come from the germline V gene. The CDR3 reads CASSSLAGGINEQFF. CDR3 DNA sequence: TGTGCCAGCAGCTCCTTAGCGGGGGGAATCAATGAGCAGTTCTTC. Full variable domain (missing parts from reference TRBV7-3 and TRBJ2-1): GAGVSQTPSNKVTEKGKYVELRCDPISGHTALYWYRQSLGQGPEFLIYFQGTGAADDSGLPNDRFFAVRPEGSVSTLKIQRTERGDSAVYLCASSSLAGGINEQFFGPGTRLTVL.

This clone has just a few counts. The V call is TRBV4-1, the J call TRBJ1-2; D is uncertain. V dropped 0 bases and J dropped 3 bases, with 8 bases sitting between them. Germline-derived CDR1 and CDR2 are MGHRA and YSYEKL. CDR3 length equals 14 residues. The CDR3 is CASSQDRRYYGYTF. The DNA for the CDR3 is TGCGCCAGCAGCCAAGACAGAAGATACTATGGCTACACCTTC.

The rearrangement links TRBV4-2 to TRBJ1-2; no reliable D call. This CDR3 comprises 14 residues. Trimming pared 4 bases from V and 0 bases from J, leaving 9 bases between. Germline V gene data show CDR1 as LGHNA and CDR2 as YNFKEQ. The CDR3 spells CASSPDTANYGYTF. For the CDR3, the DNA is TGTGCCAGCAGCCCTGATACAGCTAACTATGGCTACACCTTC.

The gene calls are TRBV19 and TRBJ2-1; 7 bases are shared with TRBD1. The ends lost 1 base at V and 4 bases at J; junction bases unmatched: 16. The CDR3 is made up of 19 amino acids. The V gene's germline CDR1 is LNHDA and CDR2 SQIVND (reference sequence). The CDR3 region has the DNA TGTGCCAGTAGTATAGGAGCCGGGTATGGACAGGACCCTTACAATGAGCAGTTCTTC. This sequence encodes CASSIGAGYGQDPYNEQFF.

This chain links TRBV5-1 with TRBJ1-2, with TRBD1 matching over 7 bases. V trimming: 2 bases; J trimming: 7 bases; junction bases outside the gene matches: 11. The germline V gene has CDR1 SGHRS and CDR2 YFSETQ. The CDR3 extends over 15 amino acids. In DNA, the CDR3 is TGCGCCAGCAGCTTCCAGACAGGGAAGTCATCTGGCTACACCTTC. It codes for CASSFQTGKSSGYTF.

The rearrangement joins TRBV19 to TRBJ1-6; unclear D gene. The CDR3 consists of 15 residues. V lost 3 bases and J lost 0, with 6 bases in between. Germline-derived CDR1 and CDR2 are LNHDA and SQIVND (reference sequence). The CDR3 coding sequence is TGTGCCAGTAGTATGTCCAGCTCCTATAATTCACCCCTCCACTTT. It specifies CASSMSSSYNSPLHF.

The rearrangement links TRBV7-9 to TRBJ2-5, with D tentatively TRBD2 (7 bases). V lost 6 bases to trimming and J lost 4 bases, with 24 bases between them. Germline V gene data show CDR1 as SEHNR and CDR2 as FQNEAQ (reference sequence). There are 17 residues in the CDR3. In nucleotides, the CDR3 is TGTGCCAGCAGTCCGAAGGGGGGAGGGCCGGCGGGAGAGACCCAGTACTTC. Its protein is CASSPKGGGPAGETQYF.

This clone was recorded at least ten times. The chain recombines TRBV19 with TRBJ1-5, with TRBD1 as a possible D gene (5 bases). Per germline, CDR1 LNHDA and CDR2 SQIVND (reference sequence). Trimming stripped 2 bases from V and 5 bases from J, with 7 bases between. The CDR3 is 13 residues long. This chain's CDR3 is CASSIRTHQPQHF. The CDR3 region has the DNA TGTGCCAGTAGTATAAGGACACATCAGCCCCAGCATTTT.

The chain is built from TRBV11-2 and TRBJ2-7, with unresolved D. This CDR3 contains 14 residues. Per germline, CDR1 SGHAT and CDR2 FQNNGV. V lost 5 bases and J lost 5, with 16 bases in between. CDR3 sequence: CASSPRRFSDEQYF. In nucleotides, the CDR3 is TGTGCCAGCAGCCCGCGTCGGTTCTCTGACGAGCAGTACTTC.